These T cell receptor beta chains were read from a single sample in a study of PD-1 blockade in mismatch repair-deficient tumors. Assay: immunoSEQ multiplex PCR; the TCRdb copy retains only in-frame clones and omits some. The sample has 38,000 or so clones; around 84% are singletons. Source: peripheral blood, taken about 81 weeks after starting pembrolizumab. All receptors derive from an adult with mismatch repair-deficient cancer. CDR3s include the opening cysteine and the closing phenylalanine or tryptophan. The D gene is left open where the match is weak. Not every row has a clone size; where given, it reads once, few, many or a size class.

d_gene	v_gene	j_gene	abundance	CDR3aa	CDR3nt
TRBD2	TRBV5-6	TRBJ2-5	NA	CASSYRTSVEETQYF	TGTGCCAGCAGCTACAGGACTAGCGTGGAAGAGACCCAGTACTTC
TRBD2	TRBV9	TRBJ2-3	NA	CASSKREGTDTQYF	TGTGCCAGCTCCAAGCGGGAGGGCACAGATACGCAGTATTTT
TRBD1	TRBV7-9	TRBJ2-7	NA	CASSLSMGQGSYEQYF	TGTGCCAGCAGCCTCAGTATGGGACAGGGATCGTACGAGCAGTACTTC
TRBD2	TRBV7-6	TRBJ2-5	NA	CANGRLAGHWETQYF	TGTGCCAATGGTCGGCTAGCGGGACATTGGGAGACCCAGTACTTC
NA	TRBV19	TRBJ1-5	NA	CASSRQVISNQPQHF	TGTGCCAGTAGTCGACAGGTCATTAGCAATCAGCCCCAGCATTTT
TRBD1	TRBV18	TRBJ2-7	NA	CASSPSPPGQGAKNEQYF	TGTGCCAGCTCACCATCGCCCCCGGGACAGGGGGCGAAAAACGAGCAGTACTTC
NA	TRBV2	TRBJ2-5	NA	CASSEAGTNQETQYF	TGTGCCAGCAGTGAAGCTGGGACGAACCAAGAGACCCAGTACTTC
NA	TRBV6-5	TRBJ1-1	NA	CASVGANTEAFF	TGTGCCAGCGTGGGGGCGAACACTGAAGCTTTCTTT
NA	TRBV6-1	TRBJ2-3	NA	CASSDTDTDTQYF	TGTGCCAGCAGTGATACAGACACAGATACGCAGTATTTT
NA	TRBV19	TRBJ1-1	NA	CASSIVWRGMRTEAFF	TGTGCCAGTAGTATAGTGTGGCGGGGGATGAGGACTGAAGCTTTCTTT
NA	TRBV27	TRBJ2-6	once	CASSRAGANVLTF	TGTGCCAGTAGTAGGGCTGGGGCCAACGTCCTGACTTTC
NA	TRBV10-3	TRBJ1-2	NA	CATSGVEANYGYTF	TGTGCCACCTCGGGGGTCGAAGCTAACTATGGCTACACCTTC
TRBD2	TRBV5-8	TRBJ2-1	NA	CASRGRENYNEQFF	TGTGCCAGCAGGGGGAGGGAAAACTACAATGAGCAGTTCTTC
NA	TRBV27	TRBJ1-5	NA	CATQQRPGNQPQHF	TGTGCCACCCAGCAGCGTCCCGGAAATCAGCCCCAGCATTTT
TRBD2	TRBV19	TRBJ2-7	NA	CASSTGTSGTYEQYF	TGTGCCAGTAGTACCGGGACTAGCGGGACTTACGAGCAGTACTTC
NA	TRBV7-2	TRBJ1-5	NA	CASSSQGNQPQHF	TGTGCCAGCAGCTCACAGGGAAATCAGCCCCAGCATTTT
NA	TRBV11-2	TRBJ1-5	NA	CASSSEVGGSQPQHF	TGTGCCAGCAGCTCGGAGGTGGGGGGCTCTCAGCCCCAGCATTTT
NA	TRBV20-1	TRBJ2-7	once	CSARDSYEQYF	TGCAGTGCTAGAGACTCCTACGAGCAGTACTTC
TRBD1	TRBV6-4	TRBJ2-3	NA	CASSDGQGADTQYF	TGTGCCAGCAGTGACGGACAGGGGGCAGATACGCAGTATTTT
NA	TRBV27	TRBJ2-3	NA	CASSGRGTDTQYF	TGTGCCAGCAGTGGACGGGGCACAGATACGCAGTATTTT
TRBD1	TRBV18	TRBJ1-4	NA	CASSPGGQGKLFF	TGTGCCAGCTCACCGGGTGGACAGGGAAAACTGTTTTTT
NA	TRBV6-6	TRBJ2-7	NA	CASSSLTTGRYEQYF	TGTGCCAGCAGTTCCCTTACGACAGGGAGGTACGAGCAGTACTTC
TRBD2	TRBV9	TRBJ2-3	NA	CASSVSSGRGSTDTQYF	TGTGCCAGCAGCGTATCTAGCGGGAGGGGGAGCACAGATACGCAGTATTTT
TRBD2	TRBV9	TRBJ2-1	NA	CASSVALAGASYNEQFF	TGTGCCAGCAGCGTAGCTTTAGCGGGAGCCTCCTACAATGAGCAGTTCTTC
NA	TRBV28	TRBJ1-2	NA	CASSPPSSLNYGYTF	TGTGCCAGCAGTCCCCCGTCGTCACTGAACTATGGCTACACCTTC
TRBD1	TRBV15	TRBJ2-2	NA	CATSRVWGQGDTGELFF	TGTGCCACCAGCAGAGTTTGGGGACAGGGGGATACCGGGGAGCTGTTTTTT
NA	TRBV5-1	TRBJ2-7	NA	CASSLDGTRAGEQYF	TGCGCCAGCAGCTTGGATGGGACGCGGGCGGGCGAGCAGTACTTC
TRBD1	TRBV7-8	TRBJ1-3	NA	CASSLLMAGGVSGNTIYF	TGTGCCAGCAGCCTACTTATGGCAGGGGGAGTAAGTGGAAACACCATATATTTT
TRBD2	TRBV13	TRBJ2-3	NA	CASSGLADTDTQYF	TGTGCCAGCAGCGGACTAGCGGACACAGATACGCAGTATTTT
TRBD2	TRBV18	TRBJ2-1	NA	CASSFGGTEQFF	TGTGCCAGCTCATTCGGGGGGACTGAGCAGTTCTTC
NA	TRBV20-1	TRBJ1-2	NA	CSASQLNGYTF	TGCAGTGCTAGTCAATTGAATGGCTACACCTTC
TRBD2	TRBV4-1	TRBJ2-1	NA	CASSERSLAVSYNEQFF	TGCGCCAGCAGCGAAAGAAGTCTAGCGGTATCTTACAATGAGCAGTTCTTC
TRBD1	TRBV30	TRBJ1-2	NA	CAWTLTGDGYTF	TGTGCCTGGACTCTGACAGGGGACGGCTACACCTTC
TRBD2	TRBV15	TRBJ2-7	NA	CATSREAGGLGYEQYF	TGTGCCACCAGCAGAGAAGCGGGAGGGCTGGGGTACGAGCAGTACTTC
NA	TRBV6-1	TRBJ1-2	NA	CASRETEDYGYTF	TGTGCCAGCAGGGAGACAGAAGACTATGGCTACACCTTC
NA	TRBV5-1	TRBJ1-2	NA	CASSSGGKDQGINGYTF	TGCGCCAGCAGCTCCGGAGGGAAGGATCAAGGGATCAATGGCTACACCTTC
NA	TRBV29-1	TRBJ2-5	NA	CSVDWGRGTETQYF	TGCAGCGTTGATTGGGGCAGGGGCACAGAGACCCAGTACTTC
TRBD2	TRBV19	TRBJ2-7	NA	CASSISLAVWDEQYF	TGTGCCAGTAGTATCTCCCTAGCGGTGTGGGACGAGCAGTACTTC
TRBD2	TRBV23-1	TRBJ2-7	NA	CASSETTGTSGRSGYEQYF	TGCGCCAGCAGTGAAACAACCGGGACTAGCGGGAGGTCGGGGTACGAGCAGTACTTC
NA	TRBV9	TRBJ2-2	NA	CASSVGSYRRELFF	TGTGCCAGCAGCGTAGGTTCGTATCGGAGGGAGCTGTTTTTT
TRBD1	TRBV30	TRBJ1-2	once	CAWSQGTGGRRGYGYTF	TGTGCCTGGAGTCAAGGGACAGGGGGCCGCCGTGGGTATGGCTACACCTTC
NA	TRBV4-2	TRBJ1-1	NA	CASSQGQHTEAFF	TGTGCCAGCAGCCAAGGGCAGCACACTGAAGCTTTCTTT
NA	TRBV7-8	TRBJ2-1	NA	CASSQKGEVPNEQFF	TGTGCCAGCAGCCAGAAGGGGGAGGTCCCAAATGAGCAGTTCTTC
NA	TRBV21-1	TRBJ2-1	NA	CASSNLGLMEWEQFF	TGTGCCAGCAGCAACCTGGGACTGATGGAATGGGAGCAGTTCTTC
TRBD1	TRBV6-5	TRBJ1-3	NA	CASRGDSLSGNTIYF	TGTGCCAGCAGGGGGGACAGCCTCTCTGGAAACACCATATATTTT
NA	TRBV27	TRBJ1-2	NA	CASSFSRLYGYTF	TGTGCCAGCAGTTTTAGCAGGCTCTATGGCTACACCTTC
NA	TRBV7-9	TRBJ2-2	once	CAGDTGELFF	TGTGCCGGGGACACCGGGGAGCTGTTTTTT
TRBD2	TRBV29-1	TRBJ2-5	NA	CSLGLAGEETQYF	TGCAGCTTGGGACTAGCGGGAGAAGAGACCCAGTACTTC
NA	TRBV13	TRBJ2-1	NA	CASGLKSTYNEQFF	TGTGCCAGCGGGCTAAAAAGTACCTACAATGAGCAGTTCTTC
NA	TRBV9	TRBJ1-5	NA	CASSVTPGQPQHF	TGTGCCAGCAGCGTGACCCCGGGACAGCCCCAGCATTTT
TRBD1	TRBV6-1	TRBJ1-4	NA	CASSERRQGEKLFF	TGTGCCAGCAGTGAACGGAGACAGGGTGAAAAACTGTTTTTT
NA	TRBV7-2	TRBJ1-1	NA	CASSFTGTMNTEAFF	TGTGCCAGCAGCTTTACAGGGACTATGAACACTGAAGCTTTCTTT